This T cell receptor (beta chain) was profiled in a study of cytomegalovirus exposure and HLA in healthy donors. This CDR3 is built from 13 residues. Germline CDR1 reads SGHNT; CDR2 reads YYREEE (reference sequence). The V end was cut by 3 bases, the J end by 2 bases, with 8 bases between. For this clone: Antigen specificity is unknown.

Study results and caveats: The study reported that TCR beta sequences accurately predicted HLA-A and HLA-B alleles in most subjects. Later work associated fewer than 20,000 TCR beta sequences with HLA alleles at 0.05 false discovery rate.

Primers included in the PCR were 60 Vbeta and 13 Jbeta primers. Original analysis: An analysis performed later counted roughly 79 million unique TCR beta chains (approximately 11 million of them shared). TCRdb's copy holds only in-frame clones and misses some; the assay was immunoSEQ multiplex PCR. That table gives V, J and clone size, and the DNA gave D and trimming. The table shows about 36,000 clones, with about 72% occurring only once. The rearrangement links TRBV5-4 to TRBJ2-5; TRBD1 is a possible D gene (6 bases). The sequence was obtained from a man younger than 45 in good health and CMV-seronegative. The specimen sequenced was PBMCs. The CDR3 protein is CASSWQGQETQYF. The DNA of the CDR3 is TGTGCCAGCAGCTGGCAGGGGCAAGAGACCCAGTACTTC.